This TCR beta chain comes out of a study of T-cell memory formation after mild COVID-19. The wider study: Largely, the TCR clusters proved donor specific. Findings and caveats of the study: Cross-reactive memory appears to have joined, as suggested by some responding clones showing up in pre-infection memory. What remained unconfirmed was the SARS-CoV-2 specificity of second-wave clones peaking on day 37. Clones that got smaller from day 15 to 85 had even CD4/CD8, while clones growing later tipped toward CD4+.

J lost 8 bases, V lost 0 bases, and 6 bases had no gene match. CDR1 and CDR2 from the germline V gene are SGHTA and FQGTGA. The CDR3 extends over 16 amino acids. TCRdb re-called the 5' RACE reads with MiXCR, one entry per CDR3 protein. Among about 90,000 distinct CDR3 sequences, about 12% were seen once, and the ten largest hold about 25%. This clonotype was found many times. What it binds is unknown. The chain recombines TRBV7-3 with TRBJ2-1, with 11 bases fitting TRBD2. The sequenced material came from PBMCs or a T cell subset sorted from them (not recorded which). The receptor was isolated from an adult woman who had mild COVID-19 (a few samples of this study predate the infection). Cell type and time point are not known. In nucleotides, the CDR3 is TGTGCCAGCAGCTTAACTCCGGGACTAGCGGCCGATGAGCAGTTCTTC. This sequence encodes CASSLTPGLAADEQFF.